These 25 T cell receptor beta chains were all obtained from the same sample, sequenced in a study of radiation and T cells in renal cell carcinoma. Repertoires were generated with immunoSEQ multiplex PCR, while TCRdb's copy carries only in-frame clones and drops some. The sample has 150,000 to 200,000 clones; 88% are singletons. Documented time point: blood 4 weeks post-SBRT, at nephrectomy. Treatment reported: 15 Gy SBRT to primary tumor, nephrectomy 4 weeks later. The material sequenced was blood, taken from a patient whose treatment included radiotherapy and nephrectomy. The receptors were gathered from a woman in her 50s with renal cell carcinoma.

V usage is TRBV29-1 and J usage is TRBJ1-2; 7 bases match TRBD1. J was trimmed by 6 bases and V by 7 bases; bases with no gene match: 17. This CDR3 has 15 residues. Germline V CDR1 and CDR2: SQVTM, ANQGSEA. The CDR3 protein is CSAQGGRANQDGYTF. The CDR3 DNA reads as TGCAGCGCCCAGGGGGGGAGGGCTAATCAAGATGGCTACACCTTC.

The chain uses TRBV29-1 and TRBJ1-1; tentatively, D is TRBD1 (5 bases). Germline assignment: CDR1 SQVTM and CDR2 ANQGSEA. Trimming cost V 5 bases and J 0 bases, with 16 bases left between them. The CDR3 extends over 15 amino acids. CDR3 residues: CSVSATADLNTEAFF. Written as DNA, the CDR3 is TGCAGCGTTTCAGCGACAGCAGACCTGAACACTGAAGCTTTCTTT.

V is TRBV18 and J is TRBJ2-5; no reliable D call. The CDR3 runs 16 residues. The V end was cut by 5 bases, the J end by 1 base, with 17 bases between. Germline V gene data show CDR1 as KGHSH and CDR2 as LQKENI. CDR3: CASSADGRAGQETQYF. CDR3 in DNA: TGTGCCAGCTCAGCGGACGGAAGGGCCGGCCAAGAGACCCAGTACTTC.

This clone has just one count. The J gene is TRBJ1-2, the V gene TRBV7-8; 11 positions agree with TRBD1. This CDR3 region has 17 residues. CDR1 is SGHVS and CDR2 is FQNEAQ in the germline V gene. The V and J ends lost 5 bases and 8 bases, in that order; junction bases with no gene match: 16. Written as DNA, the CDR3 is TGTGCCAGCAGCCTCCATCTGAGGGACAGGGGGATTGACGGCTACACCTTC. It is translated as CASSLHLRDRGIDGYTF.

This chain uses TRBV5-1 with TRBJ1-5; D is unresolved. The CDR3 spans 13 residues. The germline V and J ends were trimmed by 3 bases and 6 bases, with 10 bases remaining between them. CDR1 and CDR2 from the germline V gene are SGHRS and YFSETQ. The CDR3 protein is CASSSSGGQPQHF. The CDR3 DNA reads TGCGCCAGCAGCTCTTCGGGAGGTCAGCCCCAGCATTTT.

This chain links TRBV5-1 with TRBJ2-2, with D unresolved. The CDR3 spans 16 residues. Germline CDR1 SGHRS, CDR2 YFSETQ. The V end was cut by 4 bases, the J end by 4 bases, with 17 bases between. In nucleotides, the CDR3 is TGCGCCAGCAGCCCCCGGACCGTTCGAGGCACCGGGGAGCTGTTTTTT. It yields the protein CASSPRTVRGTGELFF. Filled out from reference TRBV5-1 and TRBJ2-2, the complete variable domain reads KAGVTQTPRYLIKTRGQQVTLSCSPISGHRSVSWYQQTPGQGLQFLFEYFSETQRNKGNFPGRFSGRQFSNSRSEMNVSTLELGDSALYLCASSPRTVRGTGELFFGEGSRLTVL.

This clone showed up just a few times. This chain joins TRBV9 and TRBJ2-5; the D gene is possibly TRBD1 (6 bases). This CDR3 spans 14 amino acids. Germline CDR1 is SGDLS and CDR2 is YYNGEE. The V and J ends lost 1 base and 2 bases respectively, with 9 bases between them. CDR3 in DNA: TGTGCCAGCAGCGTATCAGGGGTACAAGAGACCCAGTACTTC. As protein: CASSVSGVQETQYF.

CDR3 coding DNA: TGTGCCTGGAGTAAGATGGACAGGGTTCAATCACCCCTCCACTTT. It specifies CAWSKMDRVQSPLHF. The chain recombines TRBV30 with TRBJ1-6; 8 bases are shared with TRBD1. Germline V gene sequence: CDR1 GTSNPN, CDR2 SVGIG (reference sequence). V dropped 2 bases and J dropped 10; count of bases not matched to a gene: 10. The CDR3 is 15 amino acids.

The rearrangement links TRBV5-1 to TRBJ2-3; D is uncertain. This CDR3 has 16 residues. Germline CDR1 and CDR2: SGHRS and YFSETQ. V was pared by 4 bases and J by 1 base, with 16 bases between. CDR3 protein: CASSEPRSFGTDTQYF. The DNA of the CDR3 is TGCGCCAGCAGCGAACCTAGGAGCTTTGGCACAGATACGCAGTATTTT. The full variable domain, rest sourced from reference TRBV5-1 and TRBJ2-3, is KAGVTQTPRYLIKTRGQQVTLSCSPISGHRSVSWYQQTPGQGLQFLFEYFSETQRNKGNFPGRFSGRQFSNSRSEMNVSTLELGDSALYLCASSEPRSFGTDTQYFGPGTRLTVL.

The genes are TRBV27 and TRBJ1-2; maybe TRBD1 (5 bases). V was cut by 1 base and J by 5 bases, with 11 bases left in between. CDR3 length: 14 amino acids. CDR1 and CDR2 (germline): MNHEY, SMNVEV (reference sequence). The CDR3 spells CASSLWQGSYGYTF. As DNA, the CDR3 is TGTGCCAGCAGTTTATGGCAGGGATCGTATGGCTACACCTTC.

The chain is built from TRBV4-2 and TRBJ2-7; weak D call: TRBD1 (6 bases). The V end was cut by 3 bases, the J end by 1 base, with 13 bases between. There are 15 residues in the CDR3. CDR1 is LGHNA and CDR2 is YNFKEQ in the germline V gene. The CDR3 sequence: CASSHPDSLSYEQYF. The CDR3 DNA is TGTGCCAGCAGCCATCCGGACAGCCTTTCCTACGAGCAGTACTTC.

The sample holds a few counts of this clone. The rearrangement uses TRBV5-1 and TRBJ1-6, with TRBD1 as a possible D gene (6 bases). V was pared by 2 bases and J by 7 bases, with 7 bases between. Germline V CDR1 and CDR2: SGHRS, YFSETQ. CDR3 length equals 13 residues. The CDR3 sequence: CASSFTGNSPLHF. In DNA form, the CDR3 reads TGCGCCAGCAGCTTTACAGGGAATTCACCCCTCCACTTT. Complete variable domain (other parts from reference TRBV5-1 and TRBJ1-6): KAGVTQTPRYLIKTRGQQVTLSCSPISGHRSVSWYQQTPGQGLQFLFEYFSETQRNKGNFPGRFSGRQFSNSRSEMNVSTLELGDSALYLCASSFTGNSPLHFGNGTRLTVT.

The rearrangement joins TRBV19 to TRBJ1-1; unclear D gene. Trimming shortened V by 3 bases and J by 1 base, and 12 bases separated the two germline ends. Per germline, CDR1 LNHDA and CDR2 SQIVND (reference sequence). The CDR3 sequence is 15 residues long. In nucleotides, the CDR3 is TGTGCCAGTAGTATCAGGACGAGTGGGAACACTGAAGCTTTCTTT. Its protein is CASSIRTSGNTEAFF.

V and J are TRBV6-5 and TRBJ1-1, with D possibly TRBD1 on 5 matching bases. CDR1 MNHEY and CDR2 SVGAGI come from the germline V gene. Trimming removed 5 bases from V and 1 base from J, with 14 bases in between. The CDR3 has 15 residues. The CDR3, as DNA: TGTGCCAGCAGTCCCCAGGGAGCTTCGAACACTGAAGCTTTCTTT. This encodes CASSPQGASNTEAFF.

This chain joins TRBV5-1 and TRBJ2-3; 8 nucleotides line up with TRBD2. CDR3 length: 15 residues. Germline V gene lookup returns CDR1 SGHRS and CDR2 YFSETQ. The V segment lost 2 bases and the J segment 2 bases; nucleotides outside the gene matches: 4. The CDR3 DNA reads as TGCGCCAGCAGCTTCGGGGGGGTGACCACAGATACGCAGTATTTT. Translated: CASSFGGVTTDTQYF.

The chain combines TRBV7-3 with TRBJ2-5, with 9 bases that match TRBD2. V shed 5 bases and J 0 bases; nucleotides not matched to a gene: 4. The germline CDR1 and CDR2 sequences are SGHTA and FQGTGA. The CDR3 has 15 amino acids. In DNA, the CDR3 is TGTGCCAGCAGCCCTATAGCGGGGGACCAAGAGACCCAGTACTTC. Its protein product is CASSPIAGDQETQYF.

The chain has TRBV5-1 and TRBJ2-3; possible D gene TRBD2, 6 bases. The CDR3 extends over 14 amino acids. Germline V gene data show CDR1 as SGHRS and CDR2 as YFSETQ. V lost 4 bases to trimming and J lost 6 bases, with 15 bases between them. The CDR3 DNA follows: TGCGCCAGCAGCCCCGAGCCAGGGAGGGATACGCAGTATTTT. Its protein product is CASSPEPGRDTQYF.

The chain combines TRBV15 with TRBJ2-6; 7 nucleotides align to TRBD1. The CDR3 has 20 amino acids. V shed 1 base, J shed 0 bases, and the junction held 12 bases outside the gene matches. Germline V gives CDR1 LNHNV, CDR2 YYDKDF (reference sequence). This CDR3 is CATSRVPPGTAISGANVLTF. As DNA, the CDR3 is TGTGCCACCAGCAGAGTGCCTCCCGGGACAGCCATCTCTGGGGCCAACGTCCTGACTTTC.

This clone was found once. The rearrangement links TRBV5-4 to TRBJ2-1; 8 nucleotides line up with TRBD1. Germline CDR1 is SGHNT and CDR2 is YYREEE (reference sequence). The V and J ends lost 5 bases and 7 bases, in that order; junction bases with no gene match: 11. The CDR3 contains 15 residues. For the CDR3, the DNA is TGTGCCAGCAGTAACCGGGACAGGCTCCCAAATGAGCAGTTCTTC. It is translated as CASSNRDRLPNEQFF.

The chain has TRBV7-9 and TRBJ2-3, with TRBD1 identical over 9 bases. CDR3 length: 15 residues. Germline V gene lookup returns CDR1 SEHNR and CDR2 FQNEAQ (reference sequence). Trimming took 4 bases from V and 2 from J; bases not matched to a gene: 4. The CDR3 spells CASSSGTGLTDTQYF. The CDR3, as DNA: TGTGCCAGCAGCTCCGGGACAGGGCTCACAGATACGCAGTATTTT.

At least ten counts were recorded for this clone. The genes are TRBV9 and TRBJ1-1; TRBD1 matches 8 bases. The length of the CDR3 is 13 residues. V dropped 3 bases and J dropped 3; count of bases not matched to a gene: 1. Germline CDR1 and CDR2: SGDLS and YYNGEE. The CDR3 region is CASSAGQDTEAFF. The CDR3 nucleotides read TGTGCCAGCAGCGCGGGACAGGACACTGAAGCTTTCTTT. Complete variable domain (other parts from reference TRBV9 and TRBJ1-1): DSGVTQTPKHLITATGQRVTLRCSPRSGDLSVYWYQQSLDQGLQFLIQYYNGEERAKGNILERFSAQQFPDLHSELNLSSLELGDSALYFCASSAGQDTEAFFGQGTRLTVV.

Concerning this clone itself: Other nucleotide sequences in the sample specify the same CDR3. V and J are TRBV19 and TRBJ2-6, with D unclear. CDR3 size: 13 residues. V was pared by 6 bases and J by 0 bases, with 3 bases between. Germline CDR1 and CDR2: LNHDA and SQIVND (reference sequence). The CDR3 loop reads CASSTSGANVLTF. CDR3 coding DNA: TGTGCCAGTAGCACCTCTGGGGCCAACGTCCTGACTTTC.

This clone was counted a single time. The rearrangement joins TRBV7-2 to TRBJ2-1; maybe TRBD1 (5 bases). Germline CDR1 and CDR2: SGHTA and FQGNSA. This CDR3 contains 15 residues. Trimming pared 2 bases from V and 0 bases from J, leaving 8 bases between. The CDR3 spells CASSLIRGSYNEQFF. In DNA, the CDR3 is TGTGCCAGCAGCTTAATTAGGGGCTCCTACAATGAGCAGTTCTTC.

The J gene is TRBJ1-2, the V gene TRBV5-1; 9 bases are a match to TRBD1. The CDR3 length is 14 residues. V trimming: 4 bases; J trimming: 6 bases; junction bases outside the gene matches: 7. Germline V gene sequence: CDR1 SGHRS, CDR2 YFSETQ. The CDR3 is CASSPTGGGDGYTF. The CDR3, as DNA: TGCGCCAGCAGCCCGACAGGGGGAGGAGATGGCTACACCTTC.

The chain has TRBV5-1 and TRBJ2-7, with 8 bases fitting TRBD1. This CDR3 is built from 15 residues. Germline trimming cut 1 base from V and 7 bases from J; bases unmatched to any gene: 10. CDR1 is SGHRS and CDR2 is YFSETQ in the germline V gene. The CDR3 spells CASSLSGTGEDEQYF. The CDR3 DNA follows: TGCGCCAGCAGCTTGTCTGGGACAGGTGAAGATGAGCAGTACTTC.